The rows below give T cell receptor beta chains drawn from one sample of a study of cytomegalovirus exposure and HLA in healthy donors. This table comes from immunoSEQ multiplex PCR, and its TCRdb copy is limited to in-frame clones, with some not included. This table holds about 130,000 clones, 74% found once. The sample comprised PBMCs. The receptors stem from a woman aged 45-59 years in good health and CMV-seropositive. Each CDR3 is given with its conserved first and last residue. A row's size may be missing; if present it is once, few, many or a size class.

v_gene	j_gene	abundance	CDR3aa
TRBV5-6	TRBJ2-4	NA	CASRQSQGNGAKNIQYF
TRBV5-4	TRBJ2-3	few	CASSLIIGGADTQYF
TRBV6-6	TRBJ1-5	NA	CASSPGTVGQPQHF
TRBV27	TRBJ2-5	few	CASRETGGGETQYF
TRBV7-2	TRBJ2-2	few	CASSFEGTGELFF
TRBV18	TRBJ1-1	NA	CASSPSQQGRAEAFF
TRBV5-6	TRBJ2-7	NA	CASSLLPGGPGEQYF
TRBV7-6	TRBJ2-1	NA	CASTGTRGGNEQFF
TRBV5-1	TRBJ2-3	NA	CASSSGGTTDTQYF
TRBV7-9	TRBJ1-1	few	CASSTGQGGNTEAFF
TRBV12-5	TRBJ1-5	NA	CASGSGTGANQPQHF
TRBV5-5	TRBJ1-1	NA	CASSLAPTGSILEAFF
TRBV10-2	TRBJ2-3	NA	CASSRGAVTDTQYF
TRBV13	TRBJ2-1	few	CASSRQGTGKLF
TRBV18	TRBJ1-3	once	CASSPGQGNTIYF
TRBV11-2	TRBJ2-3	NA	CASSLMGQGAQYF
TRBV2	TRBJ1-2	few	CASSENGERGYTF
TRBV30	TRBJ1-5	NA	CAWSTGTGFNQPQHF
TRBV19	TRBJ2-5	NA	CASSTNPGAGRETQYF
TRBV5-1	TRBJ2-2	NA	CASSPGSSGGALNTGELFF
TRBV5-8	TRBJ2-7	NA	CASSLRLASYEQYF
TRBV5-1	TRBJ2-3	NA	CASSLAGLAETQYF
TRBV11-2	TRBJ2-7	NA	CASSLDLAGGEQYF
TRBV11-2	TRBJ1-4	NA	CASSAQGTTNEKLFF
TRBV11-3	TRBJ2-5	NA	CASSRLLAGETQYF
TRBV2	TRBJ1-2	NA	CASSVETTGYTF
TRBV5-4	TRBJ2-1	NA	CASSPAGGPSYNEQFF
TRBV7-9	TRBJ1-1	NA	CASSTGTRGNTEAFF
TRBV7-8	TRBJ2-7	NA	CASSPWPPYYEQYF
TRBV29-1	TRBJ2-3	NA	CSVEDLGPTSLATDTQYF
TRBV7-8	TRBJ1-1	once	CASSLAGGGNTEAFF
TRBV6-1	TRBJ2-7	NA	CAHGGTGGREQYF
TRBV18	TRBJ2-7	few	CASSPQQSSYEQYF
TRBV10-1	TRBJ1-1	NA	CASSLAADTEAFF
TRBV5-1	TRBJ1-4	NA	CASSLDGAGEKLFF
TRBV10-3	TRBJ1-4	NA	CAISEGTASGEKLFF
TRBV2	TRBJ2-1	NA	CASSAFSGGGQFF
TRBV7-6	TRBJ1-2	once	CASSLAQGNGYTF
TRBV7-2	TRBJ1-2	NA	CASSRGFNYGYTF
TRBV6-1	TRBJ2-3	NA	CASRLSGGSTDTQYF
TRBV6-6	TRBJ2-1	few	CASTPDMFVNEQFF
TRBV6-5	TRBJ2-1	few	CASRVWTSGYNEQFF
TRBV10-3	TRBJ1-5	few	CAISEQGGQPQHF
TRBV12-5	TRBJ1-2	few	CASVTGWNGYTF